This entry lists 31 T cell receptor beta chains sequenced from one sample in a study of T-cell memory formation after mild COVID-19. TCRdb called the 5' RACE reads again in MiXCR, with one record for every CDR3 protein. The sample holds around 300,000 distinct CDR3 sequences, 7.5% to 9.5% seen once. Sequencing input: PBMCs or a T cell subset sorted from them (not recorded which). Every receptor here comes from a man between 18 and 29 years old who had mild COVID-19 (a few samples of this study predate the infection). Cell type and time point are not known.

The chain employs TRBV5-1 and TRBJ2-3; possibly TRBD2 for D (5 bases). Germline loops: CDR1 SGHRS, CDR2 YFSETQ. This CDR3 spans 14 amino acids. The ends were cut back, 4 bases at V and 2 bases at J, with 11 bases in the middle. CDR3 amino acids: CASSRQDFTDTQYF. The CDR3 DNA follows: TGCGCCAGCAGCAGGCAGGACTTCACAGATACGCAGTATTTT.

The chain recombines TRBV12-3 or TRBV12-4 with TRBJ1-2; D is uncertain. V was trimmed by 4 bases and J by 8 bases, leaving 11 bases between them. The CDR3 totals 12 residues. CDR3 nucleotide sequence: TGTGCCAGCAGTTCTACGGGCGCGGGCTACACCTTC. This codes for CASSSTGAGYTF.

The CDR3 sequence: CASSLGLGADYGYTF. In DNA, the CDR3 is TGCGCCAGCAGCTTGGGTCTGGGGGCGGACTATGGCTACACCTTC. The chain has TRBV5-1 and TRBJ1-2; possibly TRBD1 for D (6 bases). The V end lost 0 bases, the J end lost 3 bases, and 12 bases lay between the germline ends. Per germline, CDR1 SGHRS and CDR2 YFSETQ. This CDR3 has 15 residues.

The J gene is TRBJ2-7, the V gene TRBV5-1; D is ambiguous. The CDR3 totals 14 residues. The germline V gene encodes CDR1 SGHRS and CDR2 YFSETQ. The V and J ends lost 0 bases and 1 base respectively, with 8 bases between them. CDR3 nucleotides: TGCGCCAGCAGCTTGGTGGCCGGTTCCTACGAGCAGTACTTC. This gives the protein CASSLVAGSYEQYF.

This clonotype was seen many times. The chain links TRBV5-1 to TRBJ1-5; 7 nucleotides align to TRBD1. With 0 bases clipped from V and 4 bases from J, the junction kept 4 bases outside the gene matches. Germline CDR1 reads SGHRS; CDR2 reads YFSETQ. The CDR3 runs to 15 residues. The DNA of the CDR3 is TGCGCCAGCAGCTTGGGCTCGGGACAGAATCAGCCCCAGCATTTT. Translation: CASSLGSGQNQPQHF. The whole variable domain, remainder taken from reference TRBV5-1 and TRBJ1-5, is KAGVTQTPRYLIKTRGQQVTLSCSPISGHRSVSWYQQTPGQGLQFLFEYFSETQRNKGNFPGRFSGRQFSNSRSEMNVSTLELGDSALYLCASSLGSGQNQPQHFGDGTRLSIL.

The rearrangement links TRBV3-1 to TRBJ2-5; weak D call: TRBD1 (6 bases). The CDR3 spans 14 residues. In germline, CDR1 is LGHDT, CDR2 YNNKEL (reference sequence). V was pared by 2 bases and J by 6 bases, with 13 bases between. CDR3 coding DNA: TGTGCCAGCAGCCAACTGACAGGCAGGCAGACCCAGTACTTC. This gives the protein CASSQLTGRQTQYF.

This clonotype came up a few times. The CDR3 region has the DNA TGTGCCAGCAGTGAAATTTGGAGGGGCGGTGGCTACACCTTC. It encodes CASSEIWRGGGYTF. This chain links TRBV25-1 with TRBJ1-2; TRBD1 is a possible D gene (5 bases). The V gene's germline CDR1 is MGHDK and CDR2 SYGVNS. The V and J ends lost 2 bases and 7 bases respectively, with 14 bases between them. CDR3 size: 14 residues.

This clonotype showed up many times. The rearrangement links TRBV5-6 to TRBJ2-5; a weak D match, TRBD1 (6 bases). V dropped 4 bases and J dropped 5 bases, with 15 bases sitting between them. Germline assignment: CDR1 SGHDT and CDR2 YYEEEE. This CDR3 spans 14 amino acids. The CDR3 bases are TGTGCCAGCAGCCCTGACAGGCTTTGGGAGACCCAGTACTTC. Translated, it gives CASSPDRLWETQYF.

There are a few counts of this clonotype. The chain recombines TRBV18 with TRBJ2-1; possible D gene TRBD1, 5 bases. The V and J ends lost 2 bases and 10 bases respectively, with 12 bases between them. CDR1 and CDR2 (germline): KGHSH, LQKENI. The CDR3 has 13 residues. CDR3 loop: CASSPGQGLEQFF. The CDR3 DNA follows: TGTGCCAGCTCACCAGGCCAGGGCTTGGAGCAGTTCTTC. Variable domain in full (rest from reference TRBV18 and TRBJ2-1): NAGVMQNPRHLVRRRGQEARLRCSPMKGHSHVYWYRQLPEEGLKFMVYLQKENIIDESGMPKERFSAEFPKEGPSILRIQQVVRGDSAAYFCASSPGQGLEQFFGPGTRLTVL.

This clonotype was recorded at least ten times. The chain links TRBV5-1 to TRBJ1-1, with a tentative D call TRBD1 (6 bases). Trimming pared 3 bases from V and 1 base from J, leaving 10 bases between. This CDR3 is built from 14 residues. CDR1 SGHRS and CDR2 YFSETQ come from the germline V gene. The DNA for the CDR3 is TGCGCCAGCAGCTCACAGGGCACGAACACTGAAGCTTTCTTT. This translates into CASSSQGTNTEAFF.

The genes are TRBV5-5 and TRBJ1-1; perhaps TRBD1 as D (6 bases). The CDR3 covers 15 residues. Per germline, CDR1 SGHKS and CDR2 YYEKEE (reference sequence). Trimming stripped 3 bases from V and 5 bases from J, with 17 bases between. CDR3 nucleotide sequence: TGTGCCAGCAGCTCGGACCCTTGGGGGCTTACTGAAGCTTTCTTT. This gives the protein CASSSDPWGLTEAFF.

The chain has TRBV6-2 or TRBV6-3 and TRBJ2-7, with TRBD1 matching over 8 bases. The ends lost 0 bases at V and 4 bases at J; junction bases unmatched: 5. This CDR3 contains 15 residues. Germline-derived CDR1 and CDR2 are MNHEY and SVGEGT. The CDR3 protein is CASSYSLTGGYEQYF. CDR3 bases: TGTGCCAGCAGTTACTCCCTCACAGGGGGGTACGAGCAGTACTTC.

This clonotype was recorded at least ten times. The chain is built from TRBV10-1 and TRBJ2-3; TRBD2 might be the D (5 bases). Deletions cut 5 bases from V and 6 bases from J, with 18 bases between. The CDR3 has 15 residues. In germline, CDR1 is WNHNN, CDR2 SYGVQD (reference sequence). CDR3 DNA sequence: TGCGCCAGCAGTCCCTCGGGGTCCGCCCGCGATACGCAGTATTTT. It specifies CASSPSGSARDTQYF.

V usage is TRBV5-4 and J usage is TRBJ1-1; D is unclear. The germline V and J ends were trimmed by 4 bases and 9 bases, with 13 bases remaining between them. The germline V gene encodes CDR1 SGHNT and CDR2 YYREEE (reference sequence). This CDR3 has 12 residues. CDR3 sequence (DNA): TGTGCCAGCAGCCCCGACGTAGGCAAAGCTTTCTTT. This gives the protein CASSPDVGKAFF.

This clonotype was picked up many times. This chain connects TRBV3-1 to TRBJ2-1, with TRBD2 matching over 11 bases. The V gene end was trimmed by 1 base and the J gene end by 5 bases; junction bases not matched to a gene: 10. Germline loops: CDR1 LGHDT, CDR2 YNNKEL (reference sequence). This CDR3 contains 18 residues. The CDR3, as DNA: TGTGCCAGCAGCCAAGCCTCCGGGACTAGCGGAGGGGACAATGAGCAGTTCTTC. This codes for CASSQASGTSGGDNEQFF.

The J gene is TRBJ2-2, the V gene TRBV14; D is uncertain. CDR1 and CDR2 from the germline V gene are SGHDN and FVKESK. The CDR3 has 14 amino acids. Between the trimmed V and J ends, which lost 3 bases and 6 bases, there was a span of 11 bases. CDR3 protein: CASSQFDNSGELFF. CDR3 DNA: TGTGCCAGCAGCCAGTTCGATAACTCCGGGGAGCTGTTTTTT.

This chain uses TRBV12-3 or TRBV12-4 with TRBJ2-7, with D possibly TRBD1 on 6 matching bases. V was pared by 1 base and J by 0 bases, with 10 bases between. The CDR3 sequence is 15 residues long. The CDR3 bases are TGTGCCAGCAGTTTAGGACAGGCCCTCTCCTACGAGCAGTACGTC. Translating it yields CASSLGQALSYEQYV.

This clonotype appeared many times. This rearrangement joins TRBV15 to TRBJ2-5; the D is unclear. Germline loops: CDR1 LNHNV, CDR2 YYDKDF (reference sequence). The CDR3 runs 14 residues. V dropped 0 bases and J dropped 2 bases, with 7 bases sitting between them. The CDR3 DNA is TGTGCCACCAGCAGAGAGGATGCGCAAGAGACCCAGTACTTC. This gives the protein CATSREDAQETQYF.

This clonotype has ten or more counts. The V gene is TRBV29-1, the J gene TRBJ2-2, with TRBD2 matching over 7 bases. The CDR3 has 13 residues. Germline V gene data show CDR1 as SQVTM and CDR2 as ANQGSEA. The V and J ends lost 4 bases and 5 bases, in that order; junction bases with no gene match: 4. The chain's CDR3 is CSVAGGETGELFF. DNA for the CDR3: TGCAGCGTTGCGGGGGGAGAGACCGGGGAGCTGTTTTTT.

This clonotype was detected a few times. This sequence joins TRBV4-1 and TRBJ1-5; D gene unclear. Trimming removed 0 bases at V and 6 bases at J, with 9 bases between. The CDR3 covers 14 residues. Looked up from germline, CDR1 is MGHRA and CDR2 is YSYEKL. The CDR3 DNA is TGCGCCAGCAGCCAAGATACGGCCCGTCAGCCCCAGCATTTT. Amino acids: CASSQDTARQPQHF.

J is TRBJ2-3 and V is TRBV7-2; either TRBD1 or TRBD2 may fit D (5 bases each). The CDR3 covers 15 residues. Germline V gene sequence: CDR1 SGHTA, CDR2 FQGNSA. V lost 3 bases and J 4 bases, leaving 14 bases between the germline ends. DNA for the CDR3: TGTGCCAGCAGCTTCTCCGGGGCCCAGCCAGATACGCAGTATTTT. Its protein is CASSFSGAQPDTQYF.

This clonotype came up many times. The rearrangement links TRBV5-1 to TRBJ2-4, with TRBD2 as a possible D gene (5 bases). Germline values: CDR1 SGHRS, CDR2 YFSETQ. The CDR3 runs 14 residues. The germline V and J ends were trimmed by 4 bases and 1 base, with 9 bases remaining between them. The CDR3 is CASSDTGAKNIQYF. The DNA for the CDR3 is TGCGCCAGCAGCGACACGGGGGCCAAAAACATTCAGTACTTC.

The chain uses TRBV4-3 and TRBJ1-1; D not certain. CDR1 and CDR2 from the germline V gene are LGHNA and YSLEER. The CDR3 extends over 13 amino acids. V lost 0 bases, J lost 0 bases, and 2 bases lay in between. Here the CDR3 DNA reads TGCGCCAGCAGCCAAGACGTGAACACTGAAGCTTTCTTT. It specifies CASSQDVNTEAFF.

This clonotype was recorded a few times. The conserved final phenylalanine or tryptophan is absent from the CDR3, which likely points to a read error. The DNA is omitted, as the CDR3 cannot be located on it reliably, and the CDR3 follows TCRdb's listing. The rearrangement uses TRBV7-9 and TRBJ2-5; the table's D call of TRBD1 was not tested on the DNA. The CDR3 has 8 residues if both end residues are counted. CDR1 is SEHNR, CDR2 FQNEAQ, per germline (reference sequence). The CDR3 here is CASSSGPA.

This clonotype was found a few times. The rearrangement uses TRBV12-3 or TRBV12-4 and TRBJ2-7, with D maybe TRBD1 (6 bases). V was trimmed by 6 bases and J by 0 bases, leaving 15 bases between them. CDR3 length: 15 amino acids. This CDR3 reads CASSVEGDGSYEQYF. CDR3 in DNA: TGTGCCAGCAGCGTAGAGGGGGACGGCTCCTACGAGCAGTACTTC.

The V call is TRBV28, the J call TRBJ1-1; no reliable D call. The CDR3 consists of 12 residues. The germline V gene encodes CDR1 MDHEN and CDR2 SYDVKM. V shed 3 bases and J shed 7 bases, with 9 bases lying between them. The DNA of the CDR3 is TGTGCCAGCAGTTTGGAGGGTATTGAAGCTTTCTTT. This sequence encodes CASSLEGIEAFF.

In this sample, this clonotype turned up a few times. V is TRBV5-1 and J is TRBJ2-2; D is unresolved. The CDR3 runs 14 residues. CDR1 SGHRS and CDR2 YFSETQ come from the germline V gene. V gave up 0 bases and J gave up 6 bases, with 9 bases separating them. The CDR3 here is CASSLETQSGELFF. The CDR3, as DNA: TGCGCCAGCAGCTTGGAGACACAGTCCGGGGAGCTGTTTTTT.

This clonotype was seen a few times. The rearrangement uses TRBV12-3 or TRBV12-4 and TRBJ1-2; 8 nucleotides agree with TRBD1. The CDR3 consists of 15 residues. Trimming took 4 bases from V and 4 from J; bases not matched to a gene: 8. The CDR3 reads CASSSRTGQGYGYTF. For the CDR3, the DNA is TGTGCCAGCAGTTCCCGGACAGGGCAAGGCTATGGCTACACCTTC.

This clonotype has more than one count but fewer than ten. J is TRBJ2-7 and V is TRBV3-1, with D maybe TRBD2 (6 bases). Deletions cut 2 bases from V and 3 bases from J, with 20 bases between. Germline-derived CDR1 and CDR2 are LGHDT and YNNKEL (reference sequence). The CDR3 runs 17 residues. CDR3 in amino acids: CASSQSAGTAENYEQYF. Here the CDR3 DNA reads TGTGCCAGCAGCCAATCAGCGGGCACCGCGGAAAACTACGAGCAGTACTTC.

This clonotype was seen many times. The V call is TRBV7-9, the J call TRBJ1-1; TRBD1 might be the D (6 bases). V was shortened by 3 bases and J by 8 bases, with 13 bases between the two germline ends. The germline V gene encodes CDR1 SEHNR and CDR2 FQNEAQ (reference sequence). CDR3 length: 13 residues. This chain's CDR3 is CASSLPGAGEAFF. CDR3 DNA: TGTGCCAGCAGCTTGCCAGGGGCTGGGGAAGCTTTCTTT.

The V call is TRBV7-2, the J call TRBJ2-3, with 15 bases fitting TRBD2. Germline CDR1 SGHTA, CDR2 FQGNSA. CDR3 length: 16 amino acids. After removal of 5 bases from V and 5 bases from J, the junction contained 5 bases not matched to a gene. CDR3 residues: CASSIGLAGGRDTQYF. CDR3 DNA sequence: TGTGCCAGCAGCATTGGACTAGCGGGGGGGAGAGATACGCAGTATTTT.